The T cell receptor (beta chain) described here comes from a study of blood T cells in healthy people across ages. General study points: Donors of long life had a larger count of naive CD4+ cells and greater diversity than aged donors.

Then a second PCR, running about 6 to 12 cycles, was carried out with a sample-barcoded 5' primer and a J-beta primer mix. TCRdb re-called the 5' RACE reads through MiXCR, storing one row per CDR3 protein. The table lists fewer than 2,000,000 distinct CDR3 sequences, 35% to 50% of them singletons. Details on this clonotype: Its antigen remains unidentified.

The germline gives CDR1 SGHRS, CDR2 YFSETQ. The CDR3 loop spans 16 amino acids. With 4 bases removed from V and 3 bases from J, the gap between germline ends came to 19 bases. This chain joins TRBV5-1 and TRBJ1-1; D may be TRBD1 (6 bases). Sequencing was performed on blood. This TCR was sampled from a human donor in good health. CDR3 loop: CASSAITTGSDTEAFF. The CDR3 DNA reads TGCGCCAGCAGCGCAATAACAACAGGGAGTGACACTGAAGCTTTCTTT.